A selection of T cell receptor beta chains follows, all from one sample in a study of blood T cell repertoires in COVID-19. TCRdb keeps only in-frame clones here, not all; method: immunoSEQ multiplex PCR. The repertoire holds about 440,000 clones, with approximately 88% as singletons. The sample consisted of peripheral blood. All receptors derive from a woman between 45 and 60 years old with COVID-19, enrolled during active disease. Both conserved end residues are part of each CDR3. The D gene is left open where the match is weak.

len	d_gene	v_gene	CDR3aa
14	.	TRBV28	CASSSRRAVEGYTF
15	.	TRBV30	CAWRKSGVFSTEAFF
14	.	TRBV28	CASSSPGPSAEAFF
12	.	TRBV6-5	CASNEWERPQHF
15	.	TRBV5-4	CASSPHGEGMKELFF
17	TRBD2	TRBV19	CASTLTGTSGGAEELFF
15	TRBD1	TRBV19	CASSQPGQVIVEQYF
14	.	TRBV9	CASSVQSQNEKLFF
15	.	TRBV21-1	CASSKGEGEGTTQYF
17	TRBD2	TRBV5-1	CASSFSGGALIYNEQFF
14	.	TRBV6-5	CASGGHSTSYEQYF
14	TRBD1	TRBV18	CASSPGQEREKLFF
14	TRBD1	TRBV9	CASSVRGSNYGYTF
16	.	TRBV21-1	CASSIQESSYNSPLHF
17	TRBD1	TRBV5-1	CASSLDGGQVRTGELFF
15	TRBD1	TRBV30	CAWSKRGGNNSPLHF
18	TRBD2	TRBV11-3	CASSPGLAGGSSRDTQYF
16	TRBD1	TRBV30	CAWSVKQGAGTGELFF
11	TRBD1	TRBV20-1	CSTTGVAGYTF
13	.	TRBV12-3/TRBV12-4	CASSSGGNNEQFF
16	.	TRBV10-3	CAISESWADYNSPLHF
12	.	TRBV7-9	CASSLGRTEAFF
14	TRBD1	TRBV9	CASSAQGGRNTIYF
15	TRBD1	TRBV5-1	CASSLGGTGEETQYF
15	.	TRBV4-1	CASSQWAGSNQPQHF
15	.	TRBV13	CASTFGSSSGNTIYF
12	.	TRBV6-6	CATSERAGELFF
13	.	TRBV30	CACQTGYSYEQYF
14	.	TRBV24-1	CATSDETAARPQHF
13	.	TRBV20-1	CSASNRPDQPQHF
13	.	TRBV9	CASSVGVAYGYTF
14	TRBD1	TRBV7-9	CASSSTGYNYGYTF
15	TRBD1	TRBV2	CASSIGQGGNQPQHF
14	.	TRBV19	CASLTPGETPEAFF
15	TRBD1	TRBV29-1	CSVGGDRGRDTEAFF
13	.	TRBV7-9	CASSPPGQGTQYF
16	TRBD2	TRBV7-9	CASSVGLAGGLETQYF
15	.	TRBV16	CASSPGAGTRPEAFF
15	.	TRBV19	CASSIQDSDNSPLHF
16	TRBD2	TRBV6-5	CASSYGASGGLDEQFF
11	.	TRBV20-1	CSATSIYEQYF
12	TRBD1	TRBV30	CASDRDNEKLFF
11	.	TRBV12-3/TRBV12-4	CASSLGREQFF
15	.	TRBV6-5	CASSYSQATPYEQYF
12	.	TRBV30	CACTSGTAEAFF
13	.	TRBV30	CAWSRGNSYEQYF
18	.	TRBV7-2	CASSFTTPRQPMNTEAFF
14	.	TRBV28	CASSFSGSNQPQHF
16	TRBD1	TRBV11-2	CASSLRGQGSGNTIYF